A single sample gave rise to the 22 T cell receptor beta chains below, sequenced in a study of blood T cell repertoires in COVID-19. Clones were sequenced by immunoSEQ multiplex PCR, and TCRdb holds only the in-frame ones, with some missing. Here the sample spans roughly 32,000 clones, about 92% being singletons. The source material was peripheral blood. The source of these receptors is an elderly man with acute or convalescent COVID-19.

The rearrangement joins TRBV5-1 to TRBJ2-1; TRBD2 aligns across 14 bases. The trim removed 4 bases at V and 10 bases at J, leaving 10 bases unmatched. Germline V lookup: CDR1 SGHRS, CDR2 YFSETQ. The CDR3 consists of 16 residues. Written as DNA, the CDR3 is TGCGCCAGCAGCAAGTTGACTAGCGGGGGGGTTCAGGAGCAGTTCTTC. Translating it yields CASSKLTSGGVQEQFF.

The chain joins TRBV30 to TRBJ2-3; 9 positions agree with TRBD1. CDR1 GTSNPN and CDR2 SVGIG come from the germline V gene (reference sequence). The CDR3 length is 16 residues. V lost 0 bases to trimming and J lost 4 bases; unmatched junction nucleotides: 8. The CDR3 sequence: CAWSVSDRGMADTQYF. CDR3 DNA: TGTGCCTGGAGTGTATCCGACAGGGGGATGGCAGATACGCAGTATTTT.

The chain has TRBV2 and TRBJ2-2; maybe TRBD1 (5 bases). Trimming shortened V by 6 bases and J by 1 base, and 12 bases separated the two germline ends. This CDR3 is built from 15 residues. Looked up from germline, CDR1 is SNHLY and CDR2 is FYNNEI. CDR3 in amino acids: CASRIETVNTGELFF. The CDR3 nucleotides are TGTGCCAGCAGAATCGAGACAGTGAACACCGGGGAGCTGTTTTTT.

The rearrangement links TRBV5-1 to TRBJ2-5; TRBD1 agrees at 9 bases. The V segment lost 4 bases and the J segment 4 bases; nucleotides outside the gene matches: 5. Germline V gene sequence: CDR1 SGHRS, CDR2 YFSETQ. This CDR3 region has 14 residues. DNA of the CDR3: TGCGCCAGCAGCCGAAGGGACAGGGCAGAGACCCAGTACTTC. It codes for CASSRRDRAETQYF.

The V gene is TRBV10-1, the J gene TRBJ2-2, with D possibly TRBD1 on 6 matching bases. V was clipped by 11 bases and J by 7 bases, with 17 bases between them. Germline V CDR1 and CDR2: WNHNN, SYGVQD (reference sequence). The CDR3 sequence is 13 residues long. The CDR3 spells CAPRGRGIGELFF. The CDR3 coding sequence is TGCGCCCCCCGGGGCAGGGGAATCGGGGAGCTGTTTTTT.

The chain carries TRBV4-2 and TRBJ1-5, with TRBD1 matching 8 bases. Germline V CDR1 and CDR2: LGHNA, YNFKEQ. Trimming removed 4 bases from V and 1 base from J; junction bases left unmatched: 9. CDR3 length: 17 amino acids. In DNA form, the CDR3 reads TGTGCCAGCAGCCCCGGACAGGGTGGGGTGAGCAATCAGCCCCAGCATTTT. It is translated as CASSPGQGGVSNQPQHF.

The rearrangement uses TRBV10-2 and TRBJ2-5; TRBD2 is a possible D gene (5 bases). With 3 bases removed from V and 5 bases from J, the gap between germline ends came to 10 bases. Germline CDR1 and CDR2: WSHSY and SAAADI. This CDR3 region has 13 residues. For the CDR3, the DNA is TGCGCCAGCAGTGAACTAGTCATCGAGACCCAGTACTTC. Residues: CASSELVIETQYF.

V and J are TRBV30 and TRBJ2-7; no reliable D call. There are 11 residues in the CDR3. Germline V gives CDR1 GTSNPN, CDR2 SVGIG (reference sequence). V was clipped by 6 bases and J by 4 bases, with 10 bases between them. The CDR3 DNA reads TGTGCCTGTGCCATCCTATACGAGCAGTACTTC. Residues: CACAILYEQYF. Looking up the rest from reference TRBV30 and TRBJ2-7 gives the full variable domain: SQTIHQWPATLVQPVGSPLSLECTVEGTSNPNLYWYRQAAGRGLQLLFYSVGIGQISSEVPQNLSASRPQDRQFILSSKKLLLSDSGFYLCACAILYEQYFGPGTRLTVT.

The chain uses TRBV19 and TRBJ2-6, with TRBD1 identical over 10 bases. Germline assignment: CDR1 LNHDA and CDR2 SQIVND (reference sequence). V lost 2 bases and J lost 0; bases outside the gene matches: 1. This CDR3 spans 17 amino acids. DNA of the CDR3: TGTGCCAGTAGTATATGGACAGGGGGCTCTGGGGCCAACGTCCTGACTTTC. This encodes CASSIWTGGSGANVLTF.

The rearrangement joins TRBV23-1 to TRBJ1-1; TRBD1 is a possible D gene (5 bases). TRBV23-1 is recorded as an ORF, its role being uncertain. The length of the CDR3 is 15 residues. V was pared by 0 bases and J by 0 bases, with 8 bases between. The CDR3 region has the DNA TGCGCCAGCAGTCAATCCAAGACAGTGAACACTGAAGCTTTCTTT. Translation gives CASSQSKTVNTEAFF.

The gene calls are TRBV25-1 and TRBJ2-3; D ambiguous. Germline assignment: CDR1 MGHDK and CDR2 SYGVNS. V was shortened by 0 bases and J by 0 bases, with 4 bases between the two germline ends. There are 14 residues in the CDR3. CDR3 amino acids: CASSEYGSTDTQYF. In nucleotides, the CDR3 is TGTGCCAGCAGTGAATATGGCAGCACAGATACGCAGTATTTT.

The CDR3 loop is CASSTRQGSSQGYTF. Written as DNA, the CDR3 is TGTGCCAGTAGTACTCGACAGGGTTCGTCTCAGGGCTACACCTTC. This chain joins TRBV19 and TRBJ1-2, with 7 bases lining up with TRBD1. Unmatched junction bases numbered 13, after V lost 4 bases and J lost 8 bases. Germline assignment: CDR1 LNHDA and CDR2 SQIVND (reference sequence). CDR3 size: 15 residues.

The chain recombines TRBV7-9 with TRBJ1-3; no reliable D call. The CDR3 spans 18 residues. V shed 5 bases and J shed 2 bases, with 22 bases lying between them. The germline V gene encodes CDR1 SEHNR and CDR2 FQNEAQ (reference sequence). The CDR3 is CASSPTGSRAYTGNTIYF. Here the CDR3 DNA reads TGTGCCAGCAGCCCGACCGGGAGTAGGGCATACACTGGAAACACCATATATTTT. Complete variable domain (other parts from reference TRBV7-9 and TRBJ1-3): DTGVSQNPRHKITKRGQNVTFRCDPISEHNRLYWYRQTLGQGPEFLTYFQNEAQLEKSRLLSDRFSAERPKGSFSTLEIQRTEQGDSAMYLCASSPTGSRAYTGNTIYFGEGSWLTVV.

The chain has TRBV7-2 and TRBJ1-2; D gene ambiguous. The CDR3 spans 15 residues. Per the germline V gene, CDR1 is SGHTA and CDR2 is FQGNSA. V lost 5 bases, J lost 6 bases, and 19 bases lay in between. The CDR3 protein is CASSPMRAQDDGYTF. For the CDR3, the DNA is TGTGCCAGCAGCCCCATGAGAGCCCAGGATGATGGCTACACCTTC.

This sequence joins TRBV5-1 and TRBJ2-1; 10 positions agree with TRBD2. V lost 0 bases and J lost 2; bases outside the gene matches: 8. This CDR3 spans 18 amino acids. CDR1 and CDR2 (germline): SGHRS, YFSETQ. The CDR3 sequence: CASSLAGAGGQPYNEQFF. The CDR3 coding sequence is TGCGCCAGCAGCTTGGCGGGAGCGGGGGGGCAACCCTACAATGAGCAGTTCTTC.

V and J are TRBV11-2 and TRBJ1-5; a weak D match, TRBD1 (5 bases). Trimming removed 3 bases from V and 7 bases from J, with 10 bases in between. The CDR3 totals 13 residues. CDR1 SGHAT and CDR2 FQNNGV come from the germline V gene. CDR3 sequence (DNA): TGTGCCAGCAGCTTGAGCCAGGGCCAGCCCCAGCATTTT. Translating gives CASSLSQGQPQHF. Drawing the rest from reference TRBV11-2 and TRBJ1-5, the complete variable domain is EAGVAQSPRYKIIEKRQSVAFWCNPISGHATLYWYQQILGQGPKLLIQFQNNGVVDDSQLPKDRFSAERLKGVDSTLKIQPAKLEDSAVYLCASSLSQGQPQHFGDGTRLSIL.

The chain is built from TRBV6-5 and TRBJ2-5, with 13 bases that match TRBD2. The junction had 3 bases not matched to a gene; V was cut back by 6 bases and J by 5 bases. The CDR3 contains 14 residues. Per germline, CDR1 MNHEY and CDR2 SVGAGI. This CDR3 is CASRLAGGRETQYF. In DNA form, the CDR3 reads TGTGCCAGCAGACTAGCGGGGGGGCGGGAGACCCAGTACTTC.

The CDR3 sequence is CASSQISSYEQYF. The CDR3 DNA sequence: TGTGCCAGCAGCCAAATCAGCTCCTACGAGCAGTACTTC. The genes are TRBV3-1 (or the pseudogene TRBV3-2) and TRBJ2-7, with D uncertain. Germline loops: CDR1 LGHDT, CDR2 YNNKEL (reference sequence). V was trimmed by 2 bases and J by 0 bases, leaving 5 bases between them. CDR3 size: 13 residues.

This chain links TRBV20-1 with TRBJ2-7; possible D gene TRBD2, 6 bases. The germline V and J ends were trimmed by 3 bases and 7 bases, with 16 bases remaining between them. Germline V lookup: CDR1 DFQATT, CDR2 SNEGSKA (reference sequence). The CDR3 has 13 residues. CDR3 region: CSASFRGRGEQYF. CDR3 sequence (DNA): TGCAGTGCTAGTTTCCGGGGTCGGGGGGAGCAGTACTTC.

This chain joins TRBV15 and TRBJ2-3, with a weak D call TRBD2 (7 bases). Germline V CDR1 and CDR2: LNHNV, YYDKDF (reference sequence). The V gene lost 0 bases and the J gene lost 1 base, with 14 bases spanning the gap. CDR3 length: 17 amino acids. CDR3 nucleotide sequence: TGTGCCACCAGCAGAGATAGGGCGGGGGCCCGCACAGATACGCAGTATTTT. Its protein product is CATSRDRAGARTDTQYF.

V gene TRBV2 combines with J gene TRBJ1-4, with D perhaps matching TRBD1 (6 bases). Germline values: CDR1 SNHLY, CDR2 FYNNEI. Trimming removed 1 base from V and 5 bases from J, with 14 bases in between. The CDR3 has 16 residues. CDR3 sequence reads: CASSEGGLRGNEKLFF. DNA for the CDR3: TGTGCCAGCAGTGAAGGAGGGCTGAGGGGGAATGAAAAACTGTTTTTT.

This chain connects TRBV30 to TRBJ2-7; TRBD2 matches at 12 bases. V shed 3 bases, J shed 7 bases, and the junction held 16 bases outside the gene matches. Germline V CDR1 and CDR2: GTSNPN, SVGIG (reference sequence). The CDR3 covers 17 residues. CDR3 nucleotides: TGTGCCTGGAGGGATGTCACCCGGGGACTAGCGGGCGCGGAGCAGTACTTC. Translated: CAWRDVTRGLAGAEQYF.